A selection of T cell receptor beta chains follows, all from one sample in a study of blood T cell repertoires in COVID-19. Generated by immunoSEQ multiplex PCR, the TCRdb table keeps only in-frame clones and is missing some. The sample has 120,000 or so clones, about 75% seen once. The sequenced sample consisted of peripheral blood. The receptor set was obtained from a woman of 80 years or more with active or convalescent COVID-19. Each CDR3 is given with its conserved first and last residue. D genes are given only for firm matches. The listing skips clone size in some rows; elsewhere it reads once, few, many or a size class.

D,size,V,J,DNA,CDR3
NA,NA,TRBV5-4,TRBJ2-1,TGTGCCAGCAGCTTGGGAGCGGGTAACTACAATGAGCAGTTCTTC,CASSLGAGNYNEQFF
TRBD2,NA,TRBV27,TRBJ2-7,TGTGCCAGCAGTATAACCTCGGGACTAGGGTTTTACGAGCAGTACTTC,CASSITSGLGFYEQYF
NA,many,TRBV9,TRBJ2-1,TGTGCCAGCAGCGGGGGACTTGGAGGCTCCTACAATGAGCAGTTCTTC,CASSGGLGGSYNEQFF
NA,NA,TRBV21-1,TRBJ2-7,TGTGCCAGCGGACAGGACTATTACGAGCAGTACTTC,CASGQDYYEQYF
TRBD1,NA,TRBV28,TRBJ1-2,TGTGCCAGCAGCCAACCGGGACAGGGACGCTATGGCTACACCTTC,CASSQPGQGRYGYTF
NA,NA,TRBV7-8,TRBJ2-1,TGTGCCAGCAGCATTAGCGGAGGCTCCTACAATGAGCAGTTCTTC,CASSISGGSYNEQFF
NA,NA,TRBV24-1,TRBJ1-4,TGTGCCACCAGTGATTTCCGGGTAAGTAATGAAAAACTGTTTTTT,CATSDFRVSNEKLFF
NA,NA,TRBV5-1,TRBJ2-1,TGCGCCAGCAGCCTAGGAGAGGGCTCCTACAATGAGCAGTTCTTC,CASSLGEGSYNEQFF
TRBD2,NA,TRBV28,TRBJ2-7,TGTGCCAGCACCGAAGGCGGGACTAGCGGATTCTACGAGCAGTACTTC,CASTEGGTSGFYEQYF
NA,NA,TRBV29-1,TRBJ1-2,TGCAGCGTTGACCGGGGGGGCTACACCTTC,CSVDRGGYTF
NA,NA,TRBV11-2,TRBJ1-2,TGTGCCAGCAGCTTAGAACAGGGCTATGGCTACACCTTC,CASSLEQGYGYTF
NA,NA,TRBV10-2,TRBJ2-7,TGCGCCAGCAGTGAGTCTCTTTCTAGCCCGTCTTACTCCTACGAGCAGTACTTC,CASSESLSSPSYSYEQYF
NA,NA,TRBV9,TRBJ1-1,TGTGCCAGCAGCGTACAGGGATACACTGAAGCTTTCTTT,CASSVQGYTEAFF
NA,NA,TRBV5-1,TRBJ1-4,TGCGCCAGCAGCTTGACTCAGGGTTCTGAAAAACTGTTTTTT,CASSLTQGSEKLFF
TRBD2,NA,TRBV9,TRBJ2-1,TGTGCCAGCAGCGTAGGACTAGCGGGGGGCAATGAGCAGTTCTTC,CASSVGLAGGNEQFF
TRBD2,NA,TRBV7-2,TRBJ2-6,TGTGCCAGCAGGGGAGCGGGATTCTCTGGGGCCAACGTCCTGACTTTC,CASRGAGFSGANVLTF
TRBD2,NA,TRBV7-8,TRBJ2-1,TGTGCCAGCAGCCCAGCCGGGACTAGCGGGAGAAATGAGCAGTTCTTC,CASSPAGTSGRNEQFF
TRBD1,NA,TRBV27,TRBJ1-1,TGTGCCAGCAGTCCCCGAGGACAGGGGCAAACTGAAGCTTTCTTT,CASSPRGQGQTEAFF
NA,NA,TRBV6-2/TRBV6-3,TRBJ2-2,TGTGCCAGCAGCCCCCGTGGCCGCAAAGACACCGGGGAGCTGTTTTTT,CASSPRGRKDTGELFF
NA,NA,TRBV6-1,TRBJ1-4,TGTGCCAGCAGTGATAATCGGGGGTCGGGTGAAAAACTGTTTTTT,CASSDNRGSGEKLFF
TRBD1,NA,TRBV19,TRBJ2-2,TGTGCCAGTAGTCATGGACAGGGGTGGACCGGGGAGCTGTTTTTT,CASSHGQGWTGELFF
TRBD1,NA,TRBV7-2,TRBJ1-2,TGTGCCAGCAGCAGGGGACAGGGGGCCATCGGCTATGGCTACACCTTC,CASSRGQGAIGYGYTF
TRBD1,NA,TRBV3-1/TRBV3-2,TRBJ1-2,TGTGCCAGCAGAAACAGGGGGGACAACTATGGCTACACCTTC,CASRNRGDNYGYTF
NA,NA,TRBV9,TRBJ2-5,TGTGCCAGCAGCGTAGGGGACAACCAAGAGACCCAGTACTTC,CASSVGDNQETQYF
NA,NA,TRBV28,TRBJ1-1,TGTGCCAGCAGTCCACCGACAGGTTTGAACACTGAAGCTTTCTTT,CASSPPTGLNTEAFF
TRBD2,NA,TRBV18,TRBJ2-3,TGTGCCAGCTCACCAATCAGGACTAGCGGGATAATGGATACGCAGTATTTT,CASSPIRTSGIMDTQYF